A selection of T cell receptor beta chains follows, all from one sample in a study of cytomegalovirus exposure and HLA in healthy donors. The assay was immunoSEQ multiplex PCR, and TCRdb's table has in-frame clones only and misses some. The sample carries some 98,000 clones, 77% recorded once. The sample comprised PBMCs. The source is a female donor in good health and CMV-seronegative. Each CDR3 is given with its conserved first and last residue. Fields, in order: CDR3 protein, CDR3 DNA, clone size, V gene, D gene, CDR3 length, J gene. D genes are given only for firm matches. Some rows have no size entry. The others give once, few or many, or a class for an expanded clone.

CDR3: CASTVDSGSNSPLHF; DNA: TGTGCCAGCACTGTTGACTCCGGGAGTAATTCACCCCTCCACTTT; size: few; V: TRBV6-6; D: .; length: 15; J: TRBJ1-6
CDR3: CASSPQGKETSTDTQYF; DNA: TGTGCCAGCAGTCCACAGGGGAAGGAGACTAGCACAGATACGCAGTATTTT; size: once; V: TRBV27; D: TRBD1; length: 17; J: TRBJ2-3
CDR3: CASRGGTSGRYEQYF; DNA: TGTGCCAGCAGGGGTGGGACTAGCGGACGGTACGAGCAGTACTTC; size: .; V: TRBV6-5; D: TRBD2; length: 15; J: TRBJ2-7
CDR3: CASSVITGYNEQFF; DNA: TGTGCCAGTAGTGTGATTACAGGATACAATGAGCAGTTCTTC; size: .; V: TRBV19; D: .; length: 14; J: TRBJ2-1
CDR3: CASSGDREDGYTF; DNA: TGTGCCAGCAGTGGCGACAGGGAGGATGGCTACACCTTC; size: once; V: TRBV2; D: TRBD1; length: 13; J: TRBJ1-2
CDR3: CAGQGLSNQPQHF; DNA: TGTGCCGGACAGGGCTTGAGCAATCAGCCCCAGCATTTT; size: .; V: TRBV6-5; D: TRBD1; length: 13; J: TRBJ1-5
CDR3: CASSLSPRDYEQYF; DNA: TGTGCCAGCAGCTTGTCCCCACGGGACTACGAGCAGTACTTC; size: .; V: TRBV5-6; D: .; length: 14; J: TRBJ2-7
CDR3: CASSLDGAVGAFF; DNA: TGTGCCAGCAGCTTGGATGGGGCCGTGGGGGCTTTCTTT; size: .; V: TRBV5-4; D: .; length: 13; J: TRBJ1-1
CDR3: CASSLDTGGRIQYF; DNA: TGCGCCAGCAGCTTGGATACAGGGGGTAGGATTCAGTACTTC; size: .; V: TRBV5-1; D: TRBD1; length: 14; J: TRBJ2-4
CDR3: CSVVPSRGRNTEAFF; DNA: TGCAGCGTTGTCCCTAGCAGGGGGAGGAACACTGAAGCTTTCTTT; size: .; V: TRBV29-1; D: TRBD1; length: 15; J: TRBJ1-1
CDR3: CAWGQGGNINQPQHF; DNA: TGTGCCTGGGGACAGGGGGGCAATATCAATCAGCCCCAGCATTTT; size: .; V: TRBV30; D: TRBD1; length: 15; J: TRBJ1-5
CDR3: CASSGQGDYEQYF; DNA: TGTGCCAGCAGTGGACAGGGGGACTACGAGCAGTACTTC; size: .; V: TRBV28; D: TRBD1; length: 13; J: TRBJ2-7
CDR3: CASSGGQSSNQPQHF; DNA: TGTGCCAGTAGTGGAGGACAGTCAAGCAATCAGCCCCAGCATTTT; size: .; V: TRBV19; D: .; length: 15; J: TRBJ1-5
CDR3: CASGRDRGPPYGYTF; DNA: TGTGCTAGTGGCCGGGACAGGGGGCCCCCCTATGGCTACACCTTC; size: .; V: TRBV12-5; D: TRBD1; length: 15; J: TRBJ1-2